Following are 8 T cell receptor beta chains from one sample sequenced in a study of a mutant IDH1 vaccine in newly diagnosed glioma (dated by TCRdb to about 2021). Per the publication, the time point label means: week 35, safety follow-up. Each vaccine dose was 300 ug of a 20-mer mutant IDH1 peptide in Montanide, given subcutaneously with topical imiquimod. Their antigens remain unidentified. To prepare the library, the immunoSEQ multiplex PCR assay was applied. This is the immuneACCESS table as TCRdb keeps it, with only in-frame sequences that have V and J called. A part of the clones is gone; compared with another copy, unresolved V genes explain less than half, and the rest is unexplained. Here the sample has more than 25,000 clones; 65% to 80% occur a single time. More than 6.5% of the sample belongs to the ten largest clones. Sequencing used PBMCs, obtained from a glioma patient whose treatment included an IDH1 peptide vaccine. Receptor source: a man aged 45-65 years with glioma.

This clone has only a few counts. The chain has TRBV7-6 and TRBJ1-4; the D is unclear. Germline CDR1 is SGHVS and CDR2 is FNYEAQ. The germline V and J ends were trimmed by 2 bases and 0 bases, with 7 bases remaining between them. The CDR3 is 15 residues long. The CDR3 here is CASSLNPATNEKLFF. In DNA form, the CDR3 reads TGTGCCAGCAGCTTAAATCCAGCAACTAATGAAAAACTGTTTTTT.

V gene TRBV30 combines with J gene TRBJ1-5, with a possible D match to TRBD1 (5 bases). Germline lookup yields CDR1 GTSNPN and CDR2 SVGIG (reference sequence). V was shortened by 5 bases and J by 6 bases, with 14 bases between the two germline ends. The CDR3 has 13 residues. CDR3 in amino acids: CAWSEGRAQPQHF. The CDR3 DNA follows: TGTGCCTGGTCCGAGGGGCGGGCTCAGCCCCAGCATTTT.

V gene TRBV2 combines with J gene TRBJ2-7, with a weak D call TRBD1 (5 bases). Trimming took 9 bases from V and 3 from J, leaving 18 bases between them. The CDR3 runs 14 residues. In germline, CDR1 is SNHLY, CDR2 FYNNEI. CDR3 sequence: CASRRVEGDYEQYF. The CDR3 coding sequence is TGTGCCAGTCGGCGAGTGGAAGGGGACTACGAGCAGTACTTC.

The J gene is TRBJ2-5, the V gene TRBV7-4; D may be TRBD2 (5 bases). Germline V CDR1 and CDR2: SGHVT, SQSDAQ. The CDR3 is 12 residues long. V was pared by 5 bases and J by 10 bases, with 14 bases between. The CDR3 sequence is CASSQTTRDQYF. The CDR3 DNA follows: TGTGCCAGCAGCCAGACTACTAGAGACCAGTACTTC.

The chain couples TRBV2 to TRBJ1-4, with 7 bases aligning to TRBD1. V lost 5 bases to trimming and J lost 8 bases; unmatched junction nucleotides: 17. This CDR3 region has 17 residues. Germline CDR1 is SNHLY and CDR2 is FYNNEI. The CDR3 spells CASSISGTALGEEKLFF. CDR3 DNA: TGTGCCAGCAGTATTTCCGGGACAGCCCTCGGGGAGGAAAAACTGTTTTTT.

This chain connects TRBV18 to TRBJ1-1, with 8 bases identical to TRBD1. J gave up 12 bases and V 3 bases, and 9 bases lay outside the gene matches. The CDR3 extends over 13 amino acids. Looked up from germline, CDR1 is KGHSH and CDR2 is LQKENI. In DNA, the CDR3 is TGTGCCAGCTCACCGGTGGACAGGGCATGGACTTTCTTT. Protein sequence: CASSPVDRAWTFF.

This clone was recorded a few times. J is TRBJ1-1 and V is TRBV2, with TRBD1 as a possible D gene (5 bases). V lost 3 bases and J 11 bases, leaving 13 bases between the germline ends. Germline V gene sequence: CDR1 SNHLY, CDR2 FYNNEI. The CDR3 is 12 residues long. The CDR3: CASSEFAGLAFF. The CDR3 DNA reads TGTGCCAGCAGTGAGTTTGCAGGGTTGGCTTTCTTT.

V gene TRBV5-5 combines with J gene TRBJ2-5; D ambiguous. CDR3 length: 13 residues. V lost 2 bases and J lost 2, with 7 bases in between. Germline CDR1 reads SGHKS; CDR2 reads YYEKEE (reference sequence). This chain's CDR3 is CASSFQSQETQYF. The CDR3 coding sequence is TGTGCCAGCAGCTTCCAGAGTCAAGAGACCCAGTACTTC.